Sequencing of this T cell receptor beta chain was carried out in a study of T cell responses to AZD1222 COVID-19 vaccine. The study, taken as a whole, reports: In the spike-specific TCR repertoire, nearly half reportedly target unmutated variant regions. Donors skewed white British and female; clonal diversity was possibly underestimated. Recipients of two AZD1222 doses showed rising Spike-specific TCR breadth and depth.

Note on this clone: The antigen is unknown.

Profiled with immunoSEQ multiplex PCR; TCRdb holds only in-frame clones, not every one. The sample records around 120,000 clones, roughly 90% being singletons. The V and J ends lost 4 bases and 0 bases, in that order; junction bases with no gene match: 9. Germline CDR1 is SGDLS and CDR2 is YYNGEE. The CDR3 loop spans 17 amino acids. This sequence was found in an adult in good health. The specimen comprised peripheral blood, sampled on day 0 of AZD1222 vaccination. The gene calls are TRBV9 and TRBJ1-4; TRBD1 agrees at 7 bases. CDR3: CASSTRTGASTNEKLFF. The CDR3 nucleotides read TGTGCCAGCAGCACCCGCACAGGGGCTTCAACTAATGAAAAACTGTTTTTT. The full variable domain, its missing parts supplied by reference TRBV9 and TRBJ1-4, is DSGVTQTPKHLITATGQRVTLRCSPRSGDLSVYWYQQSLDQGLQFLIQYYNGEERAKGNILERFSAQQFPDLHSELNLSSLELGDSALYFCASSTRTGASTNEKLFFGSGTQLSVL.